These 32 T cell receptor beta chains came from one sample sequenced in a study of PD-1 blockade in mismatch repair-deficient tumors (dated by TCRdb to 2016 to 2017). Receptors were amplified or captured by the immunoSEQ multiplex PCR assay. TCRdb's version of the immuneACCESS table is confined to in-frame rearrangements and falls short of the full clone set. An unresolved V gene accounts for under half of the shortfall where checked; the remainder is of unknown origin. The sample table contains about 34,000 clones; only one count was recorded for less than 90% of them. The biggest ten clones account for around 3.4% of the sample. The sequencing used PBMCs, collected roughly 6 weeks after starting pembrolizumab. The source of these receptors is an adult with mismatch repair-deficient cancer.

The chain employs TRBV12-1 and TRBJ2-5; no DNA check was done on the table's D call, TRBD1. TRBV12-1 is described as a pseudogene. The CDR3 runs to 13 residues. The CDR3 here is CASSPDSMKTQYF. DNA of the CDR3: TGTGCCAGCAGCCCGGACAGTATGAAGACCCAGTACTTC.

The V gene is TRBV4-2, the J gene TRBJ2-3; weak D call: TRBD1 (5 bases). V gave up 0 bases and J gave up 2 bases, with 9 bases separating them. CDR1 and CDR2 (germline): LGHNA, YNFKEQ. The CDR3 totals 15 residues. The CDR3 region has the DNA TGTGCCAGCAGCCAAGAACAGGCCCACACAGATACGCAGTATTTT. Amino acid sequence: CASSQEQAHTDTQYF.

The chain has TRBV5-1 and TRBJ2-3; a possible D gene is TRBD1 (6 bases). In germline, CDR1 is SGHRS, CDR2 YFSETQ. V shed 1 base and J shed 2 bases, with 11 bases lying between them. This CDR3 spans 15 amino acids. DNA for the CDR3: TGCGCCAGCAGCTTGAACCCAGGGGACACAGATACGCAGTATTTT. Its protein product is CASSLNPGDTDTQYF.

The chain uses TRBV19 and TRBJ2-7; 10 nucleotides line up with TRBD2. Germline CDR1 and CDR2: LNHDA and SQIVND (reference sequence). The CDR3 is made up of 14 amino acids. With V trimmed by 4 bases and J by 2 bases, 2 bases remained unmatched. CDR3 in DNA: TGTGCCAGTAGTAGGACTAGCGGAGCCTACGAGCAGTACTTC. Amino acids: CASSRTSGAYEQYF. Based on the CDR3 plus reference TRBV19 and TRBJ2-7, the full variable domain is DGGITQSPKYLFRKEGQNVTLSCEQNLNHDAMYWYRQDPGQGLRLIYYSQIVNDFQKGDIAEGYSVSREKKESFPLTVTSAQKNPTAFYLCASSRTSGAYEQYFGPGTRLTVT.

The DNA of the CDR3 is TGTGCCATCAGTGAATCAGTTGACACTGAAGCTTTCTTT. Translated, it gives CAISESVDTEAFF. The V call is TRBV10-3, the J call TRBJ1-1; D is uncertain. The V end lost 3 bases, the J end lost 3 bases, and 8 bases lay between the germline ends. CDR1 is ENHRY, CDR2 SYGVKD, per germline. The CDR3 spans 13 residues.

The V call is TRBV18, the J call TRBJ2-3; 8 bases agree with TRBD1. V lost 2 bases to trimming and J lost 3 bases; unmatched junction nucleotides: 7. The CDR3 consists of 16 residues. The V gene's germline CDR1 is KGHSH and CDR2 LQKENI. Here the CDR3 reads CASSPLGTGVTDTQYF. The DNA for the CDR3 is TGTGCCAGCTCACCATTGGGGACAGGCGTTACAGATACGCAGTATTTT. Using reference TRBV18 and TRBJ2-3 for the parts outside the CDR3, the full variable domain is NAGVMQNPRHLVRRRGQEARLRCSPMKGHSHVYWYRQLPEEGLKFMVYLQKENIIDESGMPKERFSAEFPKEGPSILRIQQVVRGDSAAYFCASSPLGTGVTDTQYFGPGTRLTVL.

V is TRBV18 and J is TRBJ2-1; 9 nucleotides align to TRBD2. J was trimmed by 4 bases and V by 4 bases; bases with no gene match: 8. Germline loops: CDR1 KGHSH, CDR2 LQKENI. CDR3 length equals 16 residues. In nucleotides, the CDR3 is TGTGCCAGCTCACGGGAAGCGGGAGGAAATTACAATGAGCAGTTCTTC. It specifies CASSREAGGNYNEQFF. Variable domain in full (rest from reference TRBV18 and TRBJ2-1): NAGVMQNPRHLVRRRGQEARLRCSPMKGHSHVYWYRQLPEEGLKFMVYLQKENIIDESGMPKERFSAEFPKEGPSILRIQQVVRGDSAAYFCASSREAGGNYNEQFFGPGTRLTVL.

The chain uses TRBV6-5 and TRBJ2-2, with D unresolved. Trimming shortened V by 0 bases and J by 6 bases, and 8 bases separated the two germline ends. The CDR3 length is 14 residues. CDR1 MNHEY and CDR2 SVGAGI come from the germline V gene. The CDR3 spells CASSYSLGSGELFF. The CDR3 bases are TGTGCCAGCAGTTACTCGTTGGGCTCCGGGGAGCTGTTTTTT.

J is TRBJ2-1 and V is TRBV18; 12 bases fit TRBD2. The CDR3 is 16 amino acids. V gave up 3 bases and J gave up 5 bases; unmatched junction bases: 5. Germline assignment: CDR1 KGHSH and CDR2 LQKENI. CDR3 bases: TGTGCCAGCTCACCCCAGACTAGCGGGAGTAACAATGAGCAGTTCTTC. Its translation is CASSPQTSGSNNEQFF.

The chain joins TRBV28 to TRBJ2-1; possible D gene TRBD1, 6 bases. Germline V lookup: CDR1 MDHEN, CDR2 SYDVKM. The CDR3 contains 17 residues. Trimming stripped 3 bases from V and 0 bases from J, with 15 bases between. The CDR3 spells CASSFSPGHSSYNEQFF. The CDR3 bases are TGTGCCAGCAGTTTCTCGCCGGGACACAGCTCCTACAATGAGCAGTTCTTC.

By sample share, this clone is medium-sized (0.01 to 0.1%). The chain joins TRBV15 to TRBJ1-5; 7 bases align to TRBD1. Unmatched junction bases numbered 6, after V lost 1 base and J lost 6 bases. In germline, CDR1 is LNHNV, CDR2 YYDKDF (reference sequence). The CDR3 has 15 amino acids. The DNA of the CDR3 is TGTGCCACCAGCAGAGCTAACAGGGGAGGTCAGCCCCAGCATTTT. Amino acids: CATSRANRGGQPQHF.

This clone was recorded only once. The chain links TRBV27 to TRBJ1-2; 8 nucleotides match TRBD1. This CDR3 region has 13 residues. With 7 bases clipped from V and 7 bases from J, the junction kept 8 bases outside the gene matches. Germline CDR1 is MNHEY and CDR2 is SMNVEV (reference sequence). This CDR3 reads CASKDRVSSGYTF. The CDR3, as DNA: TGTGCCAGCAAGGACAGGGTCAGCAGTGGCTACACCTTC.

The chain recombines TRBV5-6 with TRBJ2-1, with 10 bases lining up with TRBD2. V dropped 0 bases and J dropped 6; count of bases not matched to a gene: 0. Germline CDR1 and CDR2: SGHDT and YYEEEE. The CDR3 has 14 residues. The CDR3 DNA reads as TGTGCCAGCAGCTTGGGGACTAGCGGCAATGAGCAGTTCTTC. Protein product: CASSLGTSGNEQFF.

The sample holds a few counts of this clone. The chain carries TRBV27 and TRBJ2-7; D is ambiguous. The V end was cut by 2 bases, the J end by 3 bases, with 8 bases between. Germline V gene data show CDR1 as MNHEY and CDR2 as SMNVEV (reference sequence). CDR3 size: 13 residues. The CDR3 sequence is CASSLNRYYEQYF. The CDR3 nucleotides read TGTGCCAGCAGTTTAAACAGATACTACGAGCAGTACTTC.

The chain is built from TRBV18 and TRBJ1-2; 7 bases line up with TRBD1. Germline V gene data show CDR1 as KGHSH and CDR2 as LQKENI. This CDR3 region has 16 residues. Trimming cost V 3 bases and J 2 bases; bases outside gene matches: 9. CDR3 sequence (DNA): TGTGCCAGCTCACCGTTACAGGGGAGAACGAACTATGGCTACACCTTC. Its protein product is CASSPLQGRTNYGYTF.

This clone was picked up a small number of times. This chain's CDR3 is CASSLAGEQYF. CDR3 sequence (DNA): TGCGCCAGCAGCTTGGCCGGGGAGCAGTACTTC. The chain uses TRBV5-1 and TRBJ2-7; D gene uncertain. The V end was cut by 0 bases, the J end by 7 bases, with 5 bases between. The CDR3 contains 11 residues. Germline V gene lookup returns CDR1 SGHRS and CDR2 YFSETQ.

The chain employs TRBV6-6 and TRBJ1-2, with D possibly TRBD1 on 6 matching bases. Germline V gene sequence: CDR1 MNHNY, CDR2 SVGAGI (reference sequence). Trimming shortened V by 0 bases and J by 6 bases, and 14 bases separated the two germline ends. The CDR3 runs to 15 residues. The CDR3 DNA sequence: TGTGCCAGCAGTTACTCAACCTCCGGGACACATGGCTACACCTTC. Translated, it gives CASSYSTSGTHGYTF.

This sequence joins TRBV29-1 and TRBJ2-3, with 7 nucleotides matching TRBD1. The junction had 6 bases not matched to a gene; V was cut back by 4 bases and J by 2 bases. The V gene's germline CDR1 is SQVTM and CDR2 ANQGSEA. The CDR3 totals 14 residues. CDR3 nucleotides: TGCAGCGTTGTGAGGACAGGCGACACAGATACGCAGTATTTT. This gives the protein CSVVRTGDTDTQYF.

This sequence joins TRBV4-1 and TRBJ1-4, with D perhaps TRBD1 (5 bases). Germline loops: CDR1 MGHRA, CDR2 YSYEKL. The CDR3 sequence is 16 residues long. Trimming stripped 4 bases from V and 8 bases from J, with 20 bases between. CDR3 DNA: TGCGCCAGCAGCCGCTATCCCGGCAGGGATGGAGAAAAACTGTTTTTT. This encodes CASSRYPGRDGEKLFF.

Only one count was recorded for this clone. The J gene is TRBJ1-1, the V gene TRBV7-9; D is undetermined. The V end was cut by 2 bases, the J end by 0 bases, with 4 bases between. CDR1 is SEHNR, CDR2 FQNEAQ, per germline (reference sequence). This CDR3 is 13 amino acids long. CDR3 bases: TGTGCCAGCAGCTTACAGGTGAACACTGAAGCTTTCTTT. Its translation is CASSLQVNTEAFF.

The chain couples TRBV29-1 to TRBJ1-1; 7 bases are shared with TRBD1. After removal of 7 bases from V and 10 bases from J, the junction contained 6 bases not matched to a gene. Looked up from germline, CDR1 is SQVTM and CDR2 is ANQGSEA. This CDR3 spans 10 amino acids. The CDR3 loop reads CSDRGPGAFF. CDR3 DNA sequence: TGCAGCGATAGGGGGCCGGGAGCTTTCTTT.

CDR3 DNA: TGTGCCAGCAGCACTCGGGGGTCCTACGAGCAGTACTTC. It is translated as CASSTRGSYEQYF. The chain carries TRBV7-9 and TRBJ2-7, with TRBD2 as a possible D gene (6 bases). The CDR3 has 13 amino acids. Germline-derived CDR1 and CDR2 are SEHNR and FQNEAQ (reference sequence). V lost 5 bases and J 1 base, leaving 9 bases between the germline ends.

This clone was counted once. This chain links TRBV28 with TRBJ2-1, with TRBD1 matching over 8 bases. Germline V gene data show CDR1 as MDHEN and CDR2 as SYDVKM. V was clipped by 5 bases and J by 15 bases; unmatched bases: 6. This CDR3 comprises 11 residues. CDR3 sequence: CASSDRDRRFF. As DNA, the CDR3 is TGTGCCAGCAGTGACCGGGACAGGAGGTTCTTC.

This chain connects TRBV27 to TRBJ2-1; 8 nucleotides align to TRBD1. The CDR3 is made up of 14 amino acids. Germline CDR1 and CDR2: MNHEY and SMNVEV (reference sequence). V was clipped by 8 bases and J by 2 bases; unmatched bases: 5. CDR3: CASQGASPYNEQFF. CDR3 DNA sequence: TGTGCCAGCCAGGGGGCTTCACCCTACAATGAGCAGTTCTTC.

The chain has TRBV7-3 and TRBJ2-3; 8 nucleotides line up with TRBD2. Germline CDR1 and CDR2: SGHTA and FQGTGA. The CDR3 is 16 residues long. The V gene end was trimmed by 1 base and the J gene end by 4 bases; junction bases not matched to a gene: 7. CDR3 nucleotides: TGTGCCAGCAGCTTAATAGCGATAGCGGGACCAGATACGCAGTATTTT. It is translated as CASSLIAIAGPDTQYF. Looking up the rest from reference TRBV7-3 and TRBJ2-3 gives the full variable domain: GAGVSQTPSNKVTEKGKYVELRCDPISGHTALYWYRQSLGQGPEFLIYFQGTGAADDSGLPNDRFFAVRPEGSVSTLKIQRTERGDSAVYLCASSLIAIAGPDTQYFGPGTRLTVL.

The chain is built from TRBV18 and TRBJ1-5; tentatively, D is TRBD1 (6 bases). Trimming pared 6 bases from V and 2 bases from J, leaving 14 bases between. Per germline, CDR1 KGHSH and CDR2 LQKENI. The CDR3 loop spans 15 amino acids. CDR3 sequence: CASSTDSIRNQPQHF. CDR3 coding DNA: TGTGCCAGCTCCACGGACAGCATTCGCAATCAGCCCCAGCATTTT. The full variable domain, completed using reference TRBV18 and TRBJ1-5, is NAGVMQNPRHLVRRRGQEARLRCSPMKGHSHVYWYRQLPEEGLKFMVYLQKENIIDESGMPKERFSAEFPKEGPSILRIQQVVRGDSAAYFCASSTDSIRNQPQHFGDGTRLSIL.

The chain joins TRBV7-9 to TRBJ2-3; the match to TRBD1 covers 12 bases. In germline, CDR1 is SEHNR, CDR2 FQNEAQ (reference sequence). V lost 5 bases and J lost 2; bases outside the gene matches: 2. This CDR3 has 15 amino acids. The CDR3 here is CASSRGQGATDTQYF. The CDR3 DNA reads TGTGCCAGCAGCCGGGGACAGGGGGCCACAGATACGCAGTATTTT.

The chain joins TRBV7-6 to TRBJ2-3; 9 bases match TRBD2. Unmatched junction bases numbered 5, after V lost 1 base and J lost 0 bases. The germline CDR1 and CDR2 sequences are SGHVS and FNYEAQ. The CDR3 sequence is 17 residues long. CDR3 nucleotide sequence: TGTGCCAGCAGCTTAGAGGTGACTAGCGGAAGCACAGATACGCAGTATTTT. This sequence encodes CASSLEVTSGSTDTQYF.

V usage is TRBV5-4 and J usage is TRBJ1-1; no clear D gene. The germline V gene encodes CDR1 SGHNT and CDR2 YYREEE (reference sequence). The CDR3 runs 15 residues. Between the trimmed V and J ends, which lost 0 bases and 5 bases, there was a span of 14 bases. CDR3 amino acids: CASSLDLGRRTEAFF. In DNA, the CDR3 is TGTGCCAGCAGCTTGGATCTGGGCCGAAGGACTGAAGCTTTCTTT. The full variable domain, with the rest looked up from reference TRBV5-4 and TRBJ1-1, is ETGVTQSPTHLIKTRGQQVTLRCSSQSGHNTVSWYQQALGQGPQFIFQYYREEENGRGNFPPRFSGLQFPNYSSELNVNALELDDSALYLCASSLDLGRRTEAFFGQGTRLTVV.

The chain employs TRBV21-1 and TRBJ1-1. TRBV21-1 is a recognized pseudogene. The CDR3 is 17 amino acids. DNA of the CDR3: TGTGCCAGCAGCAATGGGGGGGGTTTCCTCATGAACACTGAAGCTTTCTTT. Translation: CASSNGGGFLMNTEAFF.

The CDR3 coding sequence is TGTGCTTGCGCGATGGTCCTCTACAATGAGCAGTTCTTC. Encoded protein: CACAMVLYNEQFF. This chain joins TRBV11-3 and TRBJ2-1; no definite D call. This CDR3 is built from 13 residues. Germline V CDR1 and CDR2: SGHNT, YENEEA. Filled out from reference TRBV11-3 and TRBJ2-1, the complete variable domain reads EAGVVQSPRYKIIEKKQPVAFWCNPISGHNTLYWYLQNLGQGPELLIRYENEEAVDDSQLPKDRFSAERLKGVDSTLKIQPAELGDSAVYLCACAMVLYNEQFFGPGTRLTVL.

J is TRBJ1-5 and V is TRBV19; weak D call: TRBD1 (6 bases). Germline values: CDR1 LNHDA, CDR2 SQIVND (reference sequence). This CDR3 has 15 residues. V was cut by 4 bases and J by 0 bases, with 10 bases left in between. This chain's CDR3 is CASSTNRASNQPQHF. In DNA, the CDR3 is TGTGCCAGTAGTACCAACAGGGCTAGCAATCAGCCCCAGCATTTT. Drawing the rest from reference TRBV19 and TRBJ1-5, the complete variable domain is DGGITQSPKYLFRKEGQNVTLSCEQNLNHDAMYWYRQDPGQGLRLIYYSQIVNDFQKGDIAEGYSVSREKKESFPLTVTSAQKNPTAFYLCASSTNRASNQPQHFGDGTRLSIL.